This T cell receptor (beta chain) was captured in a study of T cell responses to AZD1222 COVID-19 vaccine. Overall study results and limits: At 160-218 and 743-854, vaccine-associated CD4 TCRs were dominant, and they spanned spike. A rise in Spike-specific TCR breadth and depth followed two AZD1222 doses. Clonal diversity was possibly underestimated, and the donors were mostly white British, with more females. Reports indicate that nearly half of spike-specific TCRs are directed at unmutated variant regions.

Profiling relied on immunoSEQ multiplex PCR, and the TCRdb table lists in-frame clones only, not all of them. This sample carries about 170,000 clones, 85% to 90% of them seen once, and the ten largest clones take approximately 1.6%. As concerns this clone: Its antigen remains unidentified.

The material sequenced was peripheral blood, taken on day 0 of AZD1222 vaccination. The sequence was obtained from an adult in good health.

The CDR3 region has the DNA TGCAGCGTTGCTTTGAGCTCTGGAAACACCATATATTTT. Amino acids: CSVALSSGNTIYF. The chain is built from TRBV29-1 and TRBJ1-3; D unresolved. This CDR3 contains 13 residues. V lost 4 bases and J 0 bases, leaving 7 bases between the germline ends. Germline values: CDR1 SQVTM, CDR2 ANQGSEA. Full variable domain (remainder filled in from reference TRBV29-1 and TRBJ1-3): SAVISQKPSRDICQRGTSLTIQCQVDSQVTMMFWYRQQPGQSLTLIATANQGSEATYESGFVIDKFPISRPNLTFSTLTVSNMSPEDSSIYLCSVALSSGNTIYFGEGSWLTVV.